This T cell receptor (beta chain) was found in a study of blood T cell repertoires in COVID-19. CDR1 and CDR2 from the germline V gene are LNHDA and SQIVND (reference sequence). This CDR3 is 14 amino acids long. V gave up 6 bases and J gave up 6 bases; unmatched junction bases: 9. The protocol was immunoSEQ multiplex PCR, while the TCRdb copy is restricted to in-frame clones and leaves out a portion. This table has 200,000 to 250,000 clones, approximately 86% appearing once. Sequencing was done on a sample of peripheral blood. This receptor was identified in a young woman with COVID-19, enrolled during active disease. The chain recombines TRBV19 with TRBJ2-7, with TRBD1 matching over 9 bases. CDR3 residues: CASSPGQGNREQYF. CDR3 bases: TGTGCCAGTAGCCCGGGACAGGGTAATCGCGAGCAGTACTTC.